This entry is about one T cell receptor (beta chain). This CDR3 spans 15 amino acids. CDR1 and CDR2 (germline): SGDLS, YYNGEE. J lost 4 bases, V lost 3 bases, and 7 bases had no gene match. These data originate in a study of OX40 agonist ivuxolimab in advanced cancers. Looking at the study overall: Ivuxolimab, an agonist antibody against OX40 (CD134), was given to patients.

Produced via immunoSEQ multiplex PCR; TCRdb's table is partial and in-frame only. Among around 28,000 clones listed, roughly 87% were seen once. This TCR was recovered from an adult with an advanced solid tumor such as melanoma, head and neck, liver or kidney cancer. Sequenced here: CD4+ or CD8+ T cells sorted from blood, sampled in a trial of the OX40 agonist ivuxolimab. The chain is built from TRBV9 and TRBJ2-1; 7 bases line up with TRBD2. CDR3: CASSAQTSLYNEQFF. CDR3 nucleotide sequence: TGTGCCAGCAGCGCCCAGACTAGCCTATACAATGAGCAGTTCTTC.